The source of this TCR beta chain is a study of blood T cell repertoires in COVID-19. This CDR3 region has 14 residues. Deletions cut 0 bases from V and 0 bases from J, with 4 bases between. Germline V lookup: CDR1 SGHRS, CDR2 YFSETQ. This clone was counted only a few times. Using immunoSEQ multiplex PCR, the repertoire was profiled, and TCRdb retains in-frame clones only, with some absent. The data show about 360,000 clones, about 87% seen once. Sequencing was done on a sample of peripheral blood. V usage is TRBV5-1 and J usage is TRBJ1-5; D gene uncertain. The source of this sequence is a human donor in a cohort sampled during active COVID-19. The CDR3 is CASSLDGSNQPQHF. CDR3 nucleotides: TGCGCCAGCAGCTTGGACGGTAGCAATCAGCCCCAGCATTTT.